These 9 T cell receptor beta chains originate from one sample sequenced in a study of control samples from healthy donors and cancer patients. The protocol was immunoSEQ multiplex PCR, while the TCRdb copy is restricted to in-frame clones and leaves out a portion. The sample contains roughly 84,000 clones, approximately 90% of which appear only once. The sample taken for sequencing was blood. These receptors were taken from a man in his forties or fifties in good health.

The table lists this clone with many counts. This chain uses TRBV29-1 with TRBJ2-7, with 7 bases fitting TRBD1. Per the germline V gene, CDR1 is SQVTM and CDR2 is ANQGSEA. With V trimmed by 5 bases and J by 0 bases, 4 bases remained unmatched. CDR3 size: 13 residues. Here the CDR3 DNA reads TGCAGCGTTAGGGGACAGTACTCCTACGAGCAGTACTTC. Translation: CSVRGQYSYEQYF.

The chain uses TRBV5-8 and TRBJ1-2, with TRBD1 matching over 9 bases. V dropped 4 bases and J dropped 5; count of bases not matched to a gene: 6. This CDR3 is built from 14 residues. Germline V gene lookup returns CDR1 SGHTS and CDR2 YDEGEE. This CDR3 reads CASSRGQGGYGYTF. The CDR3 nucleotides are TGTGCCAGCAGCAGGGGACAGGGTGGATATGGCTACACCTTC.

The rearrangement joins TRBV12-3 or TRBV12-4 to TRBJ1-4; D is possibly TRBD1 (5 bases). This CDR3 contains 12 residues. Trimming removed 2 bases at V and 7 bases at J, with 5 bases between. CDR3 nucleotides: TGTGCCAGCAGTTTACAGGGTGAAAAACTGTTTTTT. Protein sequence: CASSLQGEKLFF.

This chain connects TRBV19 to TRBJ2-5; 11 positions match TRBD2. This CDR3 spans 14 amino acids. The J segment lost 2 bases and the V segment lost 8 bases, leaving 4 bases of the junction unmatched. Germline CDR1 reads LNHDA; CDR2 reads SQIVND (reference sequence). The CDR3 reads CASSGLADQETQYF. The CDR3, as DNA: TGTGCCAGTTCGGGACTAGCGGATCAAGAGACCCAGTACTTC.

This chain uses TRBV27 with TRBJ2-2; 10 nucleotides line up with TRBD1. This CDR3 has 15 amino acids. V dropped 5 bases and J dropped 3; count of bases not matched to a gene: 3. CDR1 is MNHEY, CDR2 SMNVEV, per germline (reference sequence). CDR3 sequence reads: CASSGQGVYTGELFF. CDR3 in DNA: TGTGCCAGCAGTGGACAGGGGGTTTACACCGGGGAGCTGTTTTTT.

The chain couples TRBV19 to TRBJ1-6, with D possibly TRBD1 on 5 matching bases. The germline CDR1 and CDR2 sequences are LNHDA and SQIVND (reference sequence). The V gene lost 9 bases and the J gene lost 8 bases, with 17 bases spanning the gap. CDR3 length: 14 residues. CDR3 in DNA: TGTGCCAGCAGGAGATGGGACGGAGATTCACCCCTCCACTTT. Encoded protein: CASRRWDGDSPLHF.

The CDR3 nucleotides read TGCAGTGCTAGTGAGGCGGGGGGGTCAGATACGCAGTATTTT. This translates into CSASEAGGSDTQYF. V and J are TRBV20-1 and TRBJ2-3; 9 bases align to TRBD2. J gave up 4 bases and V 3 bases, and 5 bases lay outside the gene matches. Germline V gene sequence: CDR1 DFQATT, CDR2 SNEGSKA (reference sequence). The CDR3 loop spans 14 amino acids.

V gene TRBV4-1 combines with J gene TRBJ2-1; TRBD1 matches at 9 bases. J gave up 9 bases and V 4 bases, and 4 bases lay outside the gene matches. Germline V gene data show CDR1 as MGHRA and CDR2 as YSYEKL. The length of the CDR3 is 13 residues. CDR3 region: CASSRDRVSEQFF. CDR3 nucleotide sequence: TGCGCCAGCAGCCGGGACAGGGTGAGTGAGCAGTTCTTC.

This clone has a single count. The chain is built from TRBV6-1 and TRBJ2-6; either TRBD1 or TRBD2 may fit D (5 bases each). Germline CDR1 MNHNS, CDR2 SASEGT. V shed 4 bases and J shed 0 bases, with 13 bases lying between them. The CDR3 runs to 17 residues. The CDR3 DNA reads as TGTGCCAGCAGTGCTCCGGGACGCCGCTCTGGGGCCAACGTCCTGACTTTC. Its protein product is CASSAPGRRSGANVLTF.